This T cell receptor (beta chain) was captured by sequencing in a study of T cells in Graves' hyperthyroidism and ophthalmopathy. Points from the study as a whole: Among thyroid clonotypes expanded above 0.001, most also appeared in blood.

As regards this clonotype: Its antigen remains unknown.

The study excluded patients with uncontrolled infection, other autoimmune disease, pregnancy or lactation. The PBMCs were sourced from fresh peripheral blood (about 9.6 ml). The CDR3 regions of TCR beta were amplified from RNA transcripts. First-round RT-PCR targeting the TCR CDR3 was performed with the HTBI primer set. TCRdb analysed the multiplex PCR reads with MiXCR anew, one entry per CDR3 protein. This sample has about 380,000 distinct CDR3 sequences, with 14% found just once. Sequencing was done on a sample of blood. The sequence derives from a woman aged 60 to 75 with Graves' hyperthyroidism.

The CDR3, as DNA: TGTGCCAGCAGTTTATCGGGGGGACTCTACACCGGGGAGCTGTTTTTT. This translates into CASSLSGGLYTGELFF. The genes are TRBV27 and TRBJ2-2, with D maybe TRBD2 (6 bases). The V end lost 0 bases, the J end lost 3 bases, and 11 bases lay between the germline ends. This CDR3 spans 16 amino acids. Germline CDR1 is MNHEY and CDR2 is SMNVEV (reference sequence).